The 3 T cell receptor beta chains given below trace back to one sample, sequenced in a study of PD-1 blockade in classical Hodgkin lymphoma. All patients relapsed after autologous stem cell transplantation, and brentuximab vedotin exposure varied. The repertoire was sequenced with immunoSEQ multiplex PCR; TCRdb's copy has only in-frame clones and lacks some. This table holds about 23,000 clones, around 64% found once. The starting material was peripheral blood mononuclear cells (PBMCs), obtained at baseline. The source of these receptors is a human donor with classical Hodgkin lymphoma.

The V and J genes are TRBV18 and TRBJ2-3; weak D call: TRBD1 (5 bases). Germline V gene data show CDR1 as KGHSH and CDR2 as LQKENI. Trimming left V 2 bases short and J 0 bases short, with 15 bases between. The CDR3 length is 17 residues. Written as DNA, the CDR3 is TGTGCCAGCTCACCAATAGGGGCCGCCGCTAGCACAGATACGCAGTATTTT. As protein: CASSPIGAAASTDTQYF.

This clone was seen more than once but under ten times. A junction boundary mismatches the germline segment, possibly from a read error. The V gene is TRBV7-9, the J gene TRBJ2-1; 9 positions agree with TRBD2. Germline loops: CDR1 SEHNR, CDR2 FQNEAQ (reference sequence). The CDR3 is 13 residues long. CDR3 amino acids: CASSLEVAGAWLF. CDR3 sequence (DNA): TGTGCCAGCAGCTTAGAAGTAGCGGGGGCCTGGCTCTTC.

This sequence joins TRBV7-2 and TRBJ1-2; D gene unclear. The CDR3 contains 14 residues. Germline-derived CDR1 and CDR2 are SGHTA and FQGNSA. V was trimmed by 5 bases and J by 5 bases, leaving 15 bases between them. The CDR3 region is CASSHRMRDYGYTF. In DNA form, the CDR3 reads TGTGCCAGCAGCCATCGGATGCGGGATTATGGCTACACCTTC.